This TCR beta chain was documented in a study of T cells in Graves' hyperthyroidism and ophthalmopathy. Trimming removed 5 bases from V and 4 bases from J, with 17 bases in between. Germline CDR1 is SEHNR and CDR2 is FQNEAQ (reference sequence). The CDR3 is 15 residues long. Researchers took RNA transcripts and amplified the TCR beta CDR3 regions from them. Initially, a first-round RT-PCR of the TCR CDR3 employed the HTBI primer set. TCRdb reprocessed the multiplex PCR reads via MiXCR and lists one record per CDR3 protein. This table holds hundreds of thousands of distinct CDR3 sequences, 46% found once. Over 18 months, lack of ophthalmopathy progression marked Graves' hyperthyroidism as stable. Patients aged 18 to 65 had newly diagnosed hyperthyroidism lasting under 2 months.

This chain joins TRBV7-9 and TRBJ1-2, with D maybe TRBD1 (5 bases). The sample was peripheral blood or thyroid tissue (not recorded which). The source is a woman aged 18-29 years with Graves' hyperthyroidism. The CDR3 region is CASSQQGAQVYGYTF. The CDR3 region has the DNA TGTGCCAGCAGCCAACAAGGGGCGCAGGTCTATGGCTACACCTTC.